What follows are 14 T cell receptor beta chains derived from one specimen sequenced in a study of blood T cell repertoires in COVID-19. The method was immunoSEQ multiplex PCR; TCRdb's version includes in-frame clones alone and lacks a portion of them. The table lists around 250,000 clones, more than 75% of them singletons. Sequencing input: PBMCs or T cells enriched from blood (not recorded which). Receptors were obtained from a woman in her forties or fifties who had recovered from COVID-19.

Only a few counts were recorded for this clone. This chain links TRBV4-1 with TRBJ1-2; 7 positions match TRBD1. Germline CDR1 reads MGHRA; CDR2 reads YSYEKL. V trimming: 6 bases; J trimming: 8 bases; junction bases outside the gene matches: 9. CDR3 length equals 13 residues. This CDR3 reads CASRSDRSGGYTF. CDR3 nucleotides: TGCGCCAGCAGATCGGACAGGTCGGGGGGCTACACCTTC.

This chain connects TRBV30 to TRBJ2-7, with 9 bases fitting TRBD2. V dropped 3 bases and J dropped 2; count of bases not matched to a gene: 5. This CDR3 comprises 14 residues. The germline V gene has CDR1 GTSNPN and CDR2 SVGIG (reference sequence). The chain's CDR3 is CAWSRSSGAYEQYF. The CDR3 region has the DNA TGTGCCTGGAGCCGTTCTAGCGGGGCCTACGAGCAGTACTTC.

This sequence joins TRBV18 and TRBJ2-7, with TRBD1 identical over 10 bases. Trimming cost V 3 bases and J 7 bases; bases outside gene matches: 15. The CDR3 sequence is 17 residues long. CDR1 and CDR2 from the germline V gene are KGHSH and LQKENI. The CDR3, as DNA: TGTGCCAGCTCACCCAACTTTGTTGGGGACAGGGGTGGTGAGCAGTACTTC. It is translated as CASSPNFVGDRGGEQYF.

In this sample, this clone turned up a few times. V and J are TRBV20-1 and TRBJ2-5; D unclear. V lost 4 bases to trimming and J lost 0 bases, with 9 bases between them. Germline-derived CDR1 and CDR2 are DFQATT and SNEGSKA (reference sequence). The CDR3 has 13 amino acids. The CDR3 loop is CSANDGHQETQYF. The DNA of the CDR3 is TGCAGTGCTAATGACGGTCACCAAGAGACCCAGTACTTC.

Notes on this clone: The sample contains more than one DNA sequence encoding this CDR3. V is TRBV27 and J is TRBJ2-7, with TRBD2 as a possible D gene (5 bases). The V end was cut by 6 bases, the J end by 7 bases, with 13 bases between. The germline V gene has CDR1 MNHEY and CDR2 SMNVEV (reference sequence). The length of the CDR3 is 12 residues. Here the CDR3 DNA reads TGTGCCAGCAGCCCTGCCTCGGGGGAGCAGTACTTC. Protein product: CASSPASGEQYF.

The CDR3 sequence is CASSLGAIQRRGGRTEAFF. CDR3 DNA: TGTGCCAGCAGTTTAGGAGCAATACAGAGGAGAGGGGGCCGGACTGAAGCTTTCTTT. This chain joins TRBV28 and TRBJ1-1; 7 bases align to TRBD1. This CDR3 has 19 residues. The V and J ends lost 2 bases and 5 bases, in that order; junction bases with no gene match: 20. Germline CDR1 MDHEN, CDR2 SYDVKM.

V gene TRBV6-5 combines with J gene TRBJ2-3; no definite D call. Germline assignment: CDR1 MNHEY and CDR2 SVGAGI. Between the trimmed V and J ends, which lost 5 bases and 5 bases, there was a span of 11 bases. The CDR3 is 13 residues long. CDR3 loop: CASSKKRGDTQYF. CDR3 bases: TGTGCCAGCAGTAAAAAACGCGGAGATACGCAGTATTTT.

This clone was found once. The chain links TRBV29-1 to TRBJ2-1; D gene uncertain. The CDR3 has 12 residues. Looked up from germline, CDR1 is SQVTM and CDR2 is ANQGSEA. Trimming took 4 bases from V and 6 from J, leaving 10 bases between them. This chain's CDR3 is CSVGQVGNEQFF. CDR3 DNA sequence: TGCAGCGTTGGTCAGGTAGGCAATGAGCAGTTCTTC.

The genes are TRBV5-4 and TRBJ1-4, with 10 bases that match TRBD1. The germline V gene encodes CDR1 SGHNT and CDR2 YYREEE (reference sequence). V was pared by 0 bases and J by 8 bases, with 4 bases of the junction left unmatched. The CDR3 runs 15 residues. CDR3 residues: CASSLAGQGTEKLFF. Here the CDR3 DNA reads TGTGCCAGCAGCTTGGCGGGACAGGGGACAGAAAAACTGTTTTTT. The whole variable domain, remainder taken from reference TRBV5-4 and TRBJ1-4, is ETGVTQSPTHLIKTRGQQVTLRCSSQSGHNTVSWYQQALGQGPQFIFQYYREEENGRGNFPPRFSGLQFPNYSSELNVNALELDDSALYLCASSLAGQGTEKLFFGSGTQLSVL.

The chain uses TRBV5-8 and TRBJ2-4; D might be TRBD2 (7 bases). Trimming took off 2 bases at V and 8 bases at J, with 14 bases between the two ends. The germline V gene encodes CDR1 SGHTS and CDR2 YDEGEE. This CDR3 region has 14 residues. The CDR3 coding sequence is TGTGCCAGCAGCTTATGGGAAGGGGGGGACATTCAGTACTTC. The encoded protein is CASSLWEGGDIQYF.

This clone appeared once. The chain uses TRBV7-9 and TRBJ1-5; D call uncertain. Between the trimmed V and J ends, which lost 5 bases and 1 base, there was a span of 12 bases. CDR1 is SEHNR and CDR2 is FQNEAQ in the germline V gene (reference sequence). This CDR3 has 15 amino acids. CDR3 sequence reads: CASSPSMTSNQPQHF. CDR3 DNA sequence: TGTGCCAGCAGCCCCAGCATGACAAGCAATCAGCCCCAGCATTTT.

This clone was recorded once. The V and J genes are TRBV20-1 and TRBJ2-1; D uncertain. CDR1 is DFQATT, CDR2 SNEGSKA, per germline (reference sequence). The CDR3 is 14 amino acids. V was clipped by 3 bases and J by 7 bases, with 16 bases between them. DNA for the CDR3: TGCAGTGCTAGTATTCTAGGTTCCCTTAATGAGCAGTTCTTC. Residues: CSASILGSLNEQFF.

The DNA for the CDR3 is TGTGCCAGCAGCTCGACAGGGCATACATCCTACGAGCAGTACTTC. It specifies CASSSTGHTSYEQYF. The gene calls are TRBV9 and TRBJ2-7; 7 nucleotides line up with TRBD1. J lost 1 base, V lost 4 bases, and 8 bases had no gene match. Per the germline V gene, CDR1 is SGDLS and CDR2 is YYNGEE. This CDR3 has 15 amino acids.

The CDR3 sequence is CAIKTSPNEQYF. The CDR3 DNA reads as TGTGCCATCAAGACTAGTCCCAACGAGCAGTACTTC. This chain joins TRBV10-3 and TRBJ2-7, with D perhaps matching TRBD2 (6 bases). This CDR3 has 12 residues. Germline assignment: CDR1 ENHRY and CDR2 SYGVKD. Trimming removed 7 bases at V and 5 bases at J, with 12 bases between.